This paragraph covers one T cell receptor beta chain sequence. This record belongs to a study of T-cell reconstitution after alpha-beta-depleted transplantation in children. This CDR3 is 16 amino acids long. Trimming at V came to 6 bases and at J to 6 bases, leaving 9 bases not matched to a gene. CDR1 and CDR2 from the germline V gene are SNHLY and FYNNEI. Molecular barcoding with unique molecular identifiers was used for the TCRbeta library. TCRdb passed the PCR reads through MiXCR, listing each CDR3 protein once. The repertoire consists of 150,000 to 200,000 distinct CDR3 sequences, with approximately 6.6% occurring once and the leading ten covering approximately 2.9%.

The source of this sequence is a human donor who donated a stem cell graft to a child with Wiskott-Aldrich syndrome. The chain is built from TRBV2 and TRBJ2-2; 11 bases are a match to TRBD2. Sequenced material: PBMCs from the stem cell graft donor, taken from the stem cell graft. Here the CDR3 reads CASRETSGNVAGELFF. CDR3 sequence (DNA): TGTGCCAGCAGGGAGACTAGCGGGAATGTGGCCGGGGAGCTGTTTTTT.